Presented here are 14 T cell receptor beta chains from one specimen sequenced in a study of blood T cell repertoires in COVID-19. Libraries were prepared by immunoSEQ multiplex PCR; TCRdb keeps only in-frame clonotypes and omits some of them. The data contain about 47,000 clones, under 85% of them singletons. The sample consisted of peripheral blood. The receptor set was obtained from a man between 60 and 75 years old with active COVID-19.

On this clone: The same CDR3 arises from other DNA sequences in this sample as well. The CDR3 loop is CASSPHGGGISGEQYF. The CDR3 nucleotides read TGTGCCAGCTCACCTCACGGTGGGGGGATTTCGGGGGAGCAGTACTTC. This chain connects TRBV18 to TRBJ2-7, with D possibly TRBD2 on 6 matching bases. The V and J ends lost 3 bases and 7 bases respectively, with 22 bases between them. Germline-derived CDR1 and CDR2 are KGHSH and LQKENI. This CDR3 comprises 16 residues.

This clone was seen a single time. The chain carries TRBV28 and TRBJ2-7; D remains unclear. The CDR3 sequence is 14 residues long. The germline V gene has CDR1 MDHEN and CDR2 SYDVKM. The V gene lost 2 bases and the J gene lost 2 bases, with 10 bases spanning the gap. CDR3 in amino acids: CASSLISPTYEQYF. In nucleotides, the CDR3 is TGTGCCAGCAGTTTAATCAGTCCAACCTACGAGCAGTACTTC.

CDR3 DNA sequence: TGCGCCAGCAGCTCGCAAACTAGCGCCAGCACAGATACGCAGTATTTT. This codes for CASSSQTSASTDTQYF. The gene calls are TRBV5-1 and TRBJ2-3; 7 bases are a match to TRBD2. V lost 3 bases to trimming and J lost 0 bases; unmatched junction nucleotides: 7. This CDR3 region has 16 residues. CDR1 is SGHRS, CDR2 YFSETQ, per germline.

This clone was seen just once. The V and J genes are TRBV5-1 and TRBJ2-3; 9 bases agree with TRBD2. Per germline, CDR1 SGHRS and CDR2 YFSETQ. Trimming removed 6 bases from V and 6 bases from J; junction bases left unmatched: 8. This CDR3 is 14 amino acids long. The CDR3 protein is CASTINSGGDTQYF. DNA for the CDR3: TGCGCCAGCACAATTAATAGCGGGGGTGATACGCAGTATTTT.

The rearrangement joins TRBV9 to TRBJ2-1; D is perhaps TRBD1 (5 bases). CDR3 length: 14 residues. Looked up from germline, CDR1 is SGDLS and CDR2 is YYNGEE. V lost 2 bases, J lost 0 bases, and 6 bases lay in between. The CDR3 reads CASSVQGSYNEQFF. In nucleotides, the CDR3 is TGTGCCAGCAGCGTCCAGGGCTCCTACAATGAGCAGTTCTTC.

V gene TRBV6-6 combines with J gene TRBJ2-3; TRBD2 aligns across 13 bases. The V gene's germline CDR1 is MNHNY and CDR2 SVGAGI (reference sequence). Unmatched junction bases numbered 4, after V lost 7 bases and J lost 0 bases. The CDR3 runs to 16 residues. CDR3 amino acids: CASTTSGGGSTDTQYF. The CDR3 DNA sequence: TGTGCCAGCACAACTAGCGGGGGGGGGAGCACAGATACGCAGTATTTT.

The chain couples TRBV19 to TRBJ1-1; TRBD1 might be the D (6 bases). Trimming removed 10 bases at V and 4 bases at J, with 22 bases between. The CDR3 contains 15 residues. Germline assignment: CDR1 LNHDA and CDR2 SQIVND (reference sequence). In DNA form, the CDR3 reads TGTGCCACCCAGGCCGGGGGGGCGCGTAGCACTGAAGCTTTCTTT. Translated, it gives CATQAGGARSTEAFF.

V is TRBV29-1 and J is TRBJ2-1, with a weak D call TRBD1 (6 bases). The CDR3 spans 15 residues. Deletions cut 8 bases from V and 1 base from J, with 18 bases between. From germline, CDR1 is SQVTM and CDR2 ANQGSEA. CDR3 coding DNA: TGCAGCTCAACCAACCCCGGGACATCCTACAATGAGCAGTTCTTC. Amino acids: CSSTNPGTSYNEQFF.

This rearrangement joins TRBV28 to TRBJ1-5; TRBD1 might be the D (5 bases). Trimming took off 4 bases at V and 0 bases at J, with 10 bases between the two ends. The CDR3 has 15 residues. CDR1 is MDHEN and CDR2 is SYDVKM in the germline V gene. The CDR3 bases are TGTGCCAGCAGTTACGACAGACATAGCAATCAGCCCCAGCATTTT. It specifies CASSYDRHSNQPQHF.

The chain carries TRBV3-1 (or the pseudogene TRBV3-2) and TRBJ1-6, with TRBD1 identical over 8 bases. The V and J ends lost 1 base and 14 bases, in that order; junction bases with no gene match: 13. The CDR3 is 16 residues long. CDR1 is LGHDT and CDR2 is YNNKEL in the germline V gene (reference sequence). Here the CDR3 DNA reads TGTGCCAGCAGCCAAGCTACAGGGGGAACCTCGGGGGCCCTCCACTTT. Amino acid sequence: CASSQATGGTSGALHF.

This clone has just one count. V usage is TRBV28 and J usage is TRBJ2-7; perhaps TRBD2 as D (6 bases). The CDR3 loop spans 15 amino acids. Trimming pared 2 bases from V and 2 bases from J, leaving 13 bases between. CDR1 MDHEN and CDR2 SYDVKM come from the germline V gene. CDR3 coding DNA: TGTGCCAGCAGTTTACGACCCGGGGGACCCTACGAGCAGTACTTC. Encoded protein: CASSLRPGGPYEQYF.

The chain joins TRBV7-9 to TRBJ1-1, with D unclear. CDR1 is SEHNR, CDR2 FQNEAQ, per germline (reference sequence). V lost 2 bases and J lost 4, with 14 bases in between. The CDR3 loop spans 15 amino acids. The CDR3 DNA reads TGTGCCAGCAGCTTAAGCCCAGGCATCCCCACTGAAGCTTTCTTT. It is translated as CASSLSPGIPTEAFF.

The V and J genes are TRBV29-1 and TRBJ1-4; no clear D. CDR1 is SQVTM, CDR2 ANQGSEA, per germline. The ends were cut back, 4 bases at V and 2 bases at J, with 11 bases in the middle. The CDR3 consists of 14 residues. The CDR3 DNA follows: TGCAGCGTTGGTACGGGGAGGACTAATGAAAAACTGTTTTTT. It specifies CSVGTGRTNEKLFF.

The J gene is TRBJ1-1, the V gene TRBV3-1 (or the pseudogene TRBV3-2); D perhaps matches TRBD1 (6 bases). The ends were cut back, 1 base at V and 4 bases at J, with 10 bases in the middle. The germline gives CDR1 LGHDT, CDR2 YNNKEL (reference sequence). This CDR3 region has 14 residues. DNA for the CDR3: TGTGCCAGCAGCCAAGGGGGGCACGGCACTGAAGCTTTCTTT. This codes for CASSQGGHGTEAFF.